The rows below give T cell receptor beta chains drawn from one sample of a study of blood T cells in healthy people across ages. TCRdb recomputed calls from the 5' RACE reads with MiXCR, one row per CDR3 protein. The profile shows 1.2 million to 1.5 million distinct CDR3 sequences, around 59% of them singletons. Sequencing was done on a sample of blood. These receptors originate from a man younger than 30 in good health. CDR3s include the opening cysteine and the closing phenylalanine or tryptophan.

v_call cdr3_length cdr3_aa
TRBV5-1 14 CASSLMSSLDEQFF
TRBV6-6 12 CASSYFPDTQYF
TRBV11-2 11 CASGSWGEQYF
TRBV11-2 14 CASSPTLEAGEQFF
TRBV29-1 14 CSVEAGDFYNEQFF
TRBV10-3 14 CAIRRDRSSYEQYF
TRBV5-1 13 CASSLDRGAEAFF
TRBV6-5 13 CASRGRLNQPQHF
TRBV3-1 20 CASSQESGVVGGVPYNEQFF
TRBV7-9 13 CASRGTGEETQYF
TRBV28 11 CASTVGETQYF
TRBV12-3/TRBV12-4 13 CASSFSGIDGYTF
TRBV10-3 16 CAMSEAGTGNDGGYTF
TRBV29-1 12 CSVIDRGYEQYF
TRBV27 15 CASRLLGTRRDTQYF
TRBV4-1 17 CASSHPGVGRFTDTQYF
TRBV13 15 CASSPFRGSVETQYF
TRBV19 16 CASSIGRTLPSYEQYF
TRBV4-3 18 CASSQDLSLAGLTYERYF
TRBV7-6 14 CASTSAWGQETQYF
TRBV21-1 14 CASSNPGGISGAFF
TRBV25-1 12 CASGEGTQPQHF
TRBV27 13 CASSFPDSPEQYF
TRBV28 17 CASSYRLGGGPSYEQYF
TRBV12-3/TRBV12-4 14 CASSLRGGGTEAFF
TRBV20-1 13 CSARPGGTDTQYF
TRBV6-2/TRBV6-3 18 CASSPIPPRLAVADTQYF
TRBV5-1 15 CASSLEQGRRETQYF
TRBV4-2 16 CASSQDEGSGANEQFF
TRBV10-3 15 CVTRAVGPSTGELFF
TRBV29-1 13 CSVGRGPNQPQHF
TRBV20-1 13 CSALSTDRQELFF
TRBV20-1 15 CSAPLAGGGANVLTF
TRBV20-1 12 CSHQGGVDTQYF
TRBV15 13 CATSSTGANVLTF
TRBV15 18 CATSRHHPRTVVDTEAFF
TRBV27 15 CASSRFLDSYNEQFF
TRBV6-6 15 CASSYSGTGGETQYF
TRBV2 12 CASSIAPSVGYF
TRBV12-3/TRBV12-4 15 CASSLGTSFRETQYF
TRBV6-2/TRBV6-3 16 CASSLPSGSYQETQYF
TRBV4-1 14 CASSHPEAGWEQFF
TRBV27 16 CASSLASGRPSYEQYF
TRBV29-1 12 CSVIPGTYEQYF
TRBV6-5 15 CASSPDGSYNEKLFF
TRBV11-1 15 CASSLAEAGIGGYTF
TRBV4-3 15 CASSQRSGGHYEQYF
TRBV20-1 15 CSARGRDTSSYEQYF
TRBV15 16 CATSPPSSLSYNEQFF
TRBV20-1 14 CSASGGRLYNEQFF
TRBV29-1 14 CSVWGPLFNQPQHF
TRBV27 14 CASSSATQGVEQYF
TRBV20-1 12 CSARAAVYGYTF
TRBV12-3/TRBV12-4 16 CASRPISGGVTDTQYF
TRBV29-1 11 CSVEEGIQAFF
TRBV10-3 15 CAISESQRSLYEQYF
TRBV4-1 14 CASSQVPDRGGYTF
TRBV6-5 15 CASSPDGGRDQPQHF
TRBV4-1 14 CTSSQEGWGREQFF
TRBV20-1 16 CSASLNSGTAQETQYF